Listed below are T cell receptor beta chains from one sample, sequenced in a study of blood T cell repertoires in COVID-19. Only in-frame clones appear in the TCRdb table, and some are missing; sequencing was by immunoSEQ multiplex PCR. This table holds some 68,000 clones, 90% found once. Source material: peripheral blood. The receptor set was obtained from a man aged 45-65 years with COVID-19, enrolled during active disease. The conserved cysteine and the conserved F or W are not part of the CDR3 here. The order of the fields is V gene, J gene, CDR3 protein.

>TRBV4-2|TRBJ1-6
ASSQVGSGGAYNSPLH
>TRBV12-3/TRBV12-4|TRBJ1-2
ASSFGVEGYT
>TRBV18|TRBJ1-1
ASSERAGDTEAF
>TRBV7-9|TRBJ1-1
ASSRDRGSFTEAF
>TRBV28|TRBJ1-1
ASSPRGSGGYTEAF
>TRBV6-6|TRBJ2-1
ASSYSRVGGEQF
>TRBV29-1|TRBJ1-1
SVDVTGHTEAF
>TRBV5-1|TRBJ2-7
ASSLGGSFYEQY
>TRBV6-5|TRBJ1-2
ASSYSGQGTYGYT
>TRBV7-9|TRBJ1-4
ASTLGGGVTKAKLF
>TRBV7-2|TRBJ1-2
ASTPQQGDYGYT
>TRBV12-5|TRBJ1-2
ASGQGLFYGYT
>TRBV6-6|TRBJ2-5
ASSYSPRGLETQY
>TRBV2|TRBJ2-5
ASSGGLQETQY
>TRBV6-7|TRBJ2-7
ASSSRLARGYEQY
>TRBV7-2|TRBJ1-1
ASSLRGQGMNTEAF
>TRBV18|TRBJ2-5
ASSPGEGSQETQY
>TRBV7-2|TRBJ1-2
ASSLVTGRASNYGYT
>TRBV18|TRBJ2-7
ASSPASVSYEQY
>TRBV5-1|TRBJ2-1
ASSPGAGQGALAGSYNEQF
>TRBV11-2|TRBJ2-3
ASSKDGVGGQLQY
>TRBV19|TRBJ2-7
ASQTGETYEQY
>TRBV6-5|TRBJ1-1
ASSYVDRRNTEAF
>TRBV15|TRBJ2-6
ATSRDQGSFSGANVLT
>TRBV6-6|TRBJ2-3
ASSYVGTSGRDTQY
>TRBV6-5|TRBJ1-1
ASSPRDRLNTEAF
>TRBV19|TRBJ2-1
ASNLDREGGNEQF
>TRBV6-2/TRBV6-3|TRBJ2-7
ASSPPRDFYYEQY
>TRBV5-5|TRBJ2-7
ASSWDRVWYEQY
>TRBV5-4|TRBJ1-2
ASSPDRGTPSIRYGYT
>TRBV6-6|TRBJ1-1
ASSPITEAF
>TRBV19|TRBJ1-4
ASSMGQINEKLF
>TRBV18|TRBJ2-1
ASSDDSFKGVGNEQF
>TRBV19|TRBJ1-3
ASSQQGSSGNTIY
>TRBV4-2|TRBJ1-2
ASSQVGSYGYT
>TRBV6-6|TRBJ1-3
ASSRVSQGKQTGNTIY
>TRBV7-2|TRBJ1-3
ASSPNPGNTIY
>TRBV3-1/TRBV3-2|TRBJ2-1
ASSQGGDSYNEQF
>TRBV28|TRBJ2-7
ASSLPLEGGDEQY
>TRBV13|TRBJ2-3
ASKRVGGLAGLTDTQY
>TRBV5-1|TRBJ2-6
ASSLAGRIAGANVLT
>TRBV20-1|TRBJ2-7
SASLQREINEQY
>TRBV4-1|TRBJ1-1
ASSDRGTVTEAF
>TRBV28|TRBJ2-3
ASSDGLSDSTDTQY
>TRBV28|TRBJ1-5
ASSLNQPQH
>TRBV7-2|TRBJ2-3
ASSLVGVRTDTQY
>TRBV21-1|TRBJ1-1
ASSKDFLGRIDSEAF
>TRBV11-2|TRBJ2-7
ASSQPGQGGYEQY
>TRBV5-3|TRBJ2-3
ARSLDRDRYPDTQY
>TRBV11-2|TRBJ2-7
ASSFQGAQDEQY
>TRBV6-4|TRBJ1-1
ASRTQGDTEAF
>TRBV11-2|TRBJ2-1
ASSRGPGTGEGGEQF
>TRBV7-9|TRBJ2-3
ASSPTGSTADTQY
>TRBV10-3|TRBJ1-5
AFTFIGVEQPQH
>TRBV12-3/TRBV12-4|TRBJ1-1
ASSLQGNEAF
>TRBV21-1|TRBJ2-5
ASSARGLAQETQY
>TRBV7-9|TRBJ2-7
ASSLAPTSGSSYEQY
>TRBV5-1|TRBJ2-2
ASSLEAGGGELF
>TRBV4-2|TRBJ1-6
ASSQVQGLNSPLH
>TRBV20-1|TRBJ2-1
SASSGIVPEQF